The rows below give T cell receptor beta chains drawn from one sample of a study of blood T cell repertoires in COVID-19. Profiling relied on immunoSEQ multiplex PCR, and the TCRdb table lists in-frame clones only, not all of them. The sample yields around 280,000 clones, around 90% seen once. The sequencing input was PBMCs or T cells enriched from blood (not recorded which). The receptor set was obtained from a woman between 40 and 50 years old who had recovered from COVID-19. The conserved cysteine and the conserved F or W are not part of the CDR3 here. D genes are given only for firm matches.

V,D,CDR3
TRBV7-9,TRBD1,ASSPGGQVNIQY
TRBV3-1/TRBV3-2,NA,ASSQELNEQF
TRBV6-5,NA,ASSLTAYSYEQY
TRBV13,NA,ASSAGQKTYYGYT
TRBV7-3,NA,ASSLNFGQEAF
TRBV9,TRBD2,ASSAGTSGGGETQY
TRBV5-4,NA,ASRLGHLNSYNEQF
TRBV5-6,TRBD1,ASSLIQGADIDYGYT
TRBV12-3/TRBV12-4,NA,ASSPGDEQY
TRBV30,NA,AWSDWGESYNEQF
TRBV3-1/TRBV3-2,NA,ASSLQGSGYGYT
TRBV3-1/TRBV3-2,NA,ASSQAFYGYT
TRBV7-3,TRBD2,ASSLTASGGASTDTQY
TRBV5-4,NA,ASSLARQDSPLH
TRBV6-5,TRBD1,ASSTGQGGYGYT
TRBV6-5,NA,ASGRGSSYNEQF
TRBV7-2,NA,ASSASPFYGYT
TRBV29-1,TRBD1,SAGGWTGDNAEAF
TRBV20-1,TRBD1,SARGQGLGF
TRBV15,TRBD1,ATSGQVVDEQY
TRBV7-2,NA,ASSSSGTDTQY
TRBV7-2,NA,ASSPGGTNEKLF
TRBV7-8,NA,ASSLLGNTEAF